The T cell receptor (beta chain) under discussion was sequenced for a study of T cell repertoires in cytomegalovirus infection. Study background: An indication of both CMV infection and matching HLA type came from public TCR beta signatures. Points from the study as a whole: The study identified carriers of CMV plus the relevant HLA from cumulative public TCR beta family frequency. CMV-specific HLA-C-restricted TCR beta clonotypes dominated the ex vivo response.

Each CDR3 protein gets one entry after TCRdb re-called the reads with MiXCR. This sample has some 450,000 distinct CDR3 sequences; approximately 33% occur once, and the top ten carry around 15%. This clonotype showed up just once. Its specificity is unknown. One end of the junction does not line up with germline, which may come from a read error. CDR3 length equals 16 residues. Germline loops: CDR1 LNHDA, CDR2 SQIVND (reference sequence). The V call is TRBV19, the J call TRBJ1-4; 7 nucleotides agree with TRBD1. This receptor was obtained from a human donor in good health (CMV status not recorded). Some clones in this sample may be carry-over from other donors' samples. The sample comprised PBMCs. CDR3 bases: TGTGTCAGTAGGAAAACTACAGGGGAGTCTTTTGGAAAACTGTTTTTT. Translation: CVSRKTTGESFGKLFF.